This passage covers 14 T cell receptor beta chains from one sample sequenced in a study of OX40 agonist ivuxolimab in advanced cancers. Library preparation used the immunoSEQ multiplex PCR assay. Entries here come from immuneACCESS through TCRdb and include only in-frame sequences with V and J called. Some clones fail to appear in such tables; in the studies checked, an unresolved V gene covers under half of the shortfall, and the cause of the remainder is unknown. The sample includes tens of thousands of clones, with more than 85% observed a single time. Together, the top ten hold 13% to 15% of the sample. The specimen comprised CD4+ or CD8+ T cells sorted from blood, sampled in a trial of the OX40 agonist ivuxolimab. Receptor source: an adult with an advanced solid tumor such as melanoma, head and neck, liver or kidney cancer.

This chain uses TRBV4-1 with TRBJ2-3; D gene uncertain. The CDR3 consists of 17 residues. Looked up from germline, CDR1 is MGHRA and CDR2 is YSYEKL. Trimming pared 1 base from V and 0 bases from J, leaving 14 bases between. The CDR3 coding sequence is TGCGCCAGCAGCCAAGTAACAGCCGAATCTAGCACAGATACGCAGTATTTT. This sequence encodes CASSQVTAESSTDTQYF.

CDR3 region: CAISETAPNTNEKLFF. The CDR3 coding sequence is TGTGCCATCAGTGAGACCGCCCCAAATACTAATGAAAAACTGTTTTTT. The chain links TRBV10-3 to TRBJ1-4; D remains unclear. The CDR3 consists of 16 residues. CDR1 is ENHRY and CDR2 is SYGVKD in the germline V gene. Trimming pared 2 bases from V and 2 bases from J, leaving 12 bases between.

The chain employs TRBV11-2 and TRBJ1-1; 7 bases map to TRBD1. The CDR3 consists of 16 residues. The junction had 10 bases not matched to a gene; V was cut back by 1 base and J by 5 bases. CDR1 SGHAT and CDR2 FQNNGV come from the germline V gene. This chain's CDR3 is CASSLGVTGVWTEAFF. Here the CDR3 DNA reads TGTGCCAGCAGCTTAGGCGTAACAGGGGTGTGGACTGAAGCTTTCTTT.

The chain recombines TRBV7-2 with TRBJ2-1; possible D gene TRBD1, 6 bases. The CDR3 has 13 residues. The V gene lost 5 bases and the J gene lost 6 bases, with 11 bases spanning the gap. The germline gives CDR1 SGHTA, CDR2 FQGNSA. CDR3 in DNA: TGTGCCAGCAGCCAGGGGATCTTCAATGAGCAGTTCTTC. Translated, it gives CASSQGIFNEQFF.

This chain joins TRBV5-6 and TRBJ2-2; D call uncertain. Germline V lookup: CDR1 SGHDT, CDR2 YYEEEE. CDR3 length equals 11 residues. Trimming stripped 0 bases from V and 6 bases from J, with 0 bases between. The CDR3 loop reads CASSLAGELFF. For the CDR3, the DNA is TGTGCCAGCAGCTTGGCCGGGGAGCTGTTTTTT.

This clone appeared once. This chain joins TRBV9 and TRBJ1-4; D is uncertain. The V gene lost 4 bases and the J gene lost 8 bases, with 15 bases spanning the gap. Per the germline V gene, CDR1 is SGDLS and CDR2 is YYNGEE. The CDR3 runs 14 residues. This chain's CDR3 is CASSSHLDLEKLFF. The CDR3 nucleotides read TGTGCCAGCAGCTCCCACCTGGATCTAGAAAAACTGTTTTTT. Looking up the rest from reference TRBV9 and TRBJ1-4 gives the full variable domain: DSGVTQTPKHLITATGQRVTLRCSPRSGDLSVYWYQQSLDQGLQFLIQYYNGEERAKGNILERFSAQQFPDLHSELNLSSLELGDSALYFCASSSHLDLEKLFFGSGTQLSVL.

The chain combines TRBV27 with TRBJ2-1; D gene unclear. Trimming stripped 3 bases from V and 0 bases from J, with 9 bases between. CDR1 is MNHEY, CDR2 SMNVEV, per germline (reference sequence). The CDR3 runs to 15 residues. This CDR3 reads CASSLGVSSYNEQFF. The CDR3 region has the DNA TGTGCCAGCAGTTTGGGCGTGAGCTCCTACAATGAGCAGTTCTTC.

V gene TRBV4-1 combines with J gene TRBJ2-2; D might be TRBD1 (5 bases). V was trimmed by 3 bases and J by 0 bases, leaving 11 bases between them. CDR1 and CDR2 from the germline V gene are MGHRA and YSYEKL. CDR3 length: 16 amino acids. CDR3 sequence: CASSHPDSANTGELFF. The CDR3 bases are TGCGCCAGCAGCCACCCCGACAGCGCGAACACCGGGGAGCTGTTTTTT.

The chain uses TRBV7-9 and TRBJ1-6; no clear D. Germline CDR1 and CDR2: SEHNR and FQNEAQ (reference sequence). The CDR3 runs 14 residues. Between the trimmed V and J ends, which lost 5 bases and 7 bases, there was a span of 12 bases. The CDR3 loop is CASSPREENSPLHF. CDR3 sequence (DNA): TGTGCCAGCAGCCCCCGGGAGGAAAATTCACCCCTCCACTTT.

The chain is built from TRBV27 and TRBJ2-5, with 14 positions matching TRBD2. Per germline, CDR1 MNHEY and CDR2 SMNVEV (reference sequence). The CDR3 is made up of 19 amino acids. V shed 6 bases and J 9 bases; nucleotides not matched to a gene: 21. The CDR3 reads CASRLTGTSGGAPVVAQYF. The CDR3 DNA follows: TGTGCCAGCAGACTCACCGGGACTAGCGGGGGTGCCCCTGTTGTGGCCCAGTACTTC.

This chain uses TRBV5-1 with TRBJ1-1; no clear D. Germline loops: CDR1 SGHRS, CDR2 YFSETQ. Trimming cost V 1 base and J 2 bases, with 12 bases left between them. CDR3 length equals 15 residues. The CDR3 DNA is TGCGCCAGCAGCTTGACCGGGAATGGCAACACTGAAGCTTTCTTT. Translated: CASSLTGNGNTEAFF.

This chain's CDR3 is CASSLSGGWYEQYF. In nucleotides, the CDR3 is TGTGCCAGCAGTTTATCGGGGGGGTGGTACGAGCAGTACTTC. This sequence joins TRBV27 and TRBJ2-7; 7 bases map to TRBD2. Per the germline V gene, CDR1 is MNHEY and CDR2 is SMNVEV (reference sequence). This CDR3 region has 14 residues. V lost 0 bases and J lost 4; bases outside the gene matches: 3.

This chain uses TRBV7-9 with TRBJ2-7; TRBD1 agrees at 7 bases. Trimming at V came to 5 bases and at J to 0 bases, leaving 7 bases not matched to a gene. The CDR3 has 15 amino acids. The germline V gene encodes CDR1 SEHNR and CDR2 FQNEAQ (reference sequence). CDR3 DNA: TGTGCCAGCAGCCCCCGACAGGGTCGCTCCTACGAGCAGTACTTC. Amino acids: CASSPRQGRSYEQYF. Full variable domain (outside the CDR3, taken from reference TRBV7-9 and TRBJ2-7): DTGVSQNPRHKITKRGQNVTFRCDPISEHNRLYWYRQTLGQGPEFLTYFQNEAQLEKSRLLSDRFSAERPKGSFSTLEIQRTEQGDSAMYLCASSPRQGRSYEQYFGPGTRLTVT.

The chain uses TRBV4-1 and TRBJ2-7; the D is unclear. Germline V gene lookup returns CDR1 MGHRA and CDR2 YSYEKL. Trimming took off 4 bases at V and 2 bases at J, with 9 bases between the two ends. This CDR3 contains 13 residues. CDR3 in amino acids: CASSPTVTYEQYF. CDR3 in DNA: TGCGCCAGCAGCCCGACTGTAACCTACGAGCAGTACTTC.